Listed below are T cell receptor beta chains from one sample, sequenced in a study of coeliac disease. Profiling relied on immunoSEQ multiplex PCR, and the TCRdb table lists in-frame clones only, not all of them. The sample holds several thousand clones, approximately 65% seen once. The specimen sequenced was lymphocytes from the gut lamina propria. All receptors derive from a man in his sixties with celiac disease on a gluten-free diet. CDR3s include the opening cysteine and the closing phenylalanine or tryptophan. A D gene is named only where the DNA matches it firmly. Only some rows state a clone size, as once, few, many or a class for expanded clones.

abundance	v_gene	j_gene	d_gene	CDR3aa	CDR3nt
-	TRBV14	TRBJ2-2	TRBD1	CASSHRQGDTGELFF	TGTGCCAGCAGCCACCGACAGGGCGACACCGGGGAGCTGTTTTTT
-	TRBV7-2	TRBJ2-3	-	CASSFQAYTQYF	TGTGCCAGCAGCTTCCAAGCTTATACGCAGTATTTT
-	TRBV6-1	TRBJ1-5	-	CASSEKGHGNQPQHF	TGTGCCAGCAGTGAAAAGGGGCATGGCAATCAGCCCCAGCATTTT
-	TRBV29-1	TRBJ2-5	-	CSARPGDLETQYF	TGCAGCGCCCGCCCCGGAGATCTGGAGACCCAGTACTTC
-	TRBV7-2	TRBJ2-2	-	CASSPTGPANTGELFF	TGTGCCAGCAGCCCGACAGGACCGGCGAACACCGGGGAGCTGTTTTTT
large	TRBV11-2	TRBJ2-7	TRBD1	CASSPSTGGYEQYF	TGTGCCAGCAGCCCATCCACAGGGGGCTACGAGCAGTACTTC
-	TRBV6-6	TRBJ1-5	TRBD1	CASSYSTGQPQHF	TGTGCCAGCAGTTACTCGACAGGGCAGCCCCAGCATTTT
-	TRBV30	TRBJ1-1	-	CAWSPGNTEAFF	TGTGCCTGGAGTCCCGGGAACACTGAAGCTTTCTTT
few	TRBV10-3	TRBJ1-2	TRBD1	CAISRERDRTNYGYTF	TGTGCCATCAGTCGAGAACGGGACAGGACTAACTATGGCTACACCTTC
-	TRBV6-5	TRBJ1-6	TRBD1	CASSSGGAGSPLHF	TGTGCCAGCAGCTCAGGGGGCGCGGGGTCACCCCTCCACTTT
-	TRBV6-1	TRBJ1-1	TRBD1	CASRDRGSPEAFF	TGTGCCAGCAGGGACAGGGGGAGTCCTGAAGCTTTCTTT
-	TRBV2	TRBJ1-4	-	CASSEEGGSNEKLFF	TGTGCCAGCAGTGAAGAAGGGGGTTCTAATGAAAAACTGTTTTTT
-	TRBV11-3	TRBJ2-3	TRBD1	CASSLGRAGTGYYTQYF	TGTGCCAGCAGCTTAGGAAGAGCCGGGACAGGGTATTATACGCAGTATTTT
-	TRBV11-1	TRBJ2-7	-	CASSLRASSYEQYF	TGTGCCAGCAGCTTACGCGCGAGCTCCTACGAGCAGTACTTC
-	TRBV2	TRBJ2-7	-	CASSGRANNEQYF	TGTGCCAGCAGCGGCAGGGCGAACAACGAGCAGTACTTC
-	TRBV30	TRBJ1-5	TRBD1	CAWRGQGSNQPQHF	TGTGCCTGGAGGGGACAGGGTAGCAATCAGCCCCAGCATTTT
-	TRBV7-8	TRBJ2-7	-	CASSPTGAQGGEQYF	TGTGCCAGCAGCCCGACCGGGGCCCAGGGGGGCGAGCAGTACTTC
few	TRBV5-4	TRBJ2-5	-	CASSLGLETQYF	TGTGCCAGCAGCTTGGGTCTGGAGACCCAGTACTTC
-	TRBV19	TRBJ2-3	-	CASSSSGLSTDTQYF	TGTGCCAGTAGTTCCAGCGGCCTTAGCACAGATACGCAGTATTTT
-	TRBV11-1	TRBJ1-2	TRBD1	CASSFATGVGYTF	TGTGCCAGCAGCTTCGCAACAGGGGTGGGCTACACCTTC
-	TRBV12-5	TRBJ1-2	-	CASGPTGSGGYTF	TGTGCTAGTGGCCCTACAGGCTCCGGAGGCTACACCTTC
-	TRBV7-6	TRBJ1-1	TRBD1	CASSLAFAGGATEAFF	TGTGCCAGCAGCTTAGCTTTTGCAGGGGGCGCGACTGAAGCTTTCTTT
medium-sized	TRBV5-1	TRBJ2-7	TRBD1	CASHMGYRGPTEQYF	TGCGCCAGCCACATGGGATACAGGGGGCCCACTGAGCAGTACTTC
-	TRBV15	TRBJ1-1	-	CATSRSSLNTEAFF	TGTGCCACCTCACGGAGCTCTCTGAACACTGAAGCTTTCTTT
few	TRBV6-1	TRBJ1-2	-	CASTSKPGYTF	TGTGCCAGCACCTCCAAACCGGGATACACCTTC
-	TRBV5-6	TRBJ2-3	TRBD1	CASSLYGTGSTDTQYF	TGTGCCAGCAGCTTGTACGGGACAGGGTCCACAGATACGCAGTATTTT
-	TRBV5-1	TRBJ2-5	-	CASSLMGLGRETQYF	TGCGCCAGCAGCCTGATGGGGTTGGGGAGGGAGACCCAGTACTTC
-	TRBV19	TRBJ2-7	TRBD2	CASSTQRGPPYEQYF	TGTGCCAGTAGTACCCAGCGGGGGCCCCCCTACGAGCAGTACTTC
-	TRBV30	TRBJ2-3	TRBD2	CAWGGLAGGTDTQYF	TGTGCCTGGGGTGGACTAGCGGGGGGAACAGATACGCAGTATTTT
-	TRBV5-1	TRBJ2-5	-	CASSLGAGAGWETQYF	TGCGCCAGCAGCTTGGGCGCCGGTGCGGGCTGGGAGACCCAGTACTTC
few	TRBV18	TRBJ1-4	-	CASSRQASSATNEKLFF	TGTGCCAGCTCACGGCAGGCGAGCTCGGCAACTAATGAAAAACTGTTTTTT
-	TRBV5-1	TRBJ2-2	-	CASSSSGWAGELFF	TGCGCCAGCAGCTCCTCAGGGTGGGCCGGGGAGCTGTTTTTT
-	TRBV12-5	TRBJ2-3	TRBD1	CASGRGTGGFTDTQYF	TGTGCTAGTGGCCGGGGGACAGGGGGCTTCACAGATACGCAGTATTTT
-	TRBV5-1	TRBJ2-1	TRBD2	CASSRTSGGSYNEQFF	TGCGCCAGCAGCCGGACTAGCGGGGGTTCCTACAATGAGCAGTTCTTC
-	TRBV28	TRBJ1-1	-	CASSLGRRATEAFF	TGTGCCAGCAGTTTGGGGCGCCGGGCCACTGAAGCTTTCTTT
-	TRBV7-7	TRBJ2-7	TRBD1	CASSLGQGLGEQYF	TGTGCTAGCAGCTTGGGACAGGGTTTGGGCGAGCAGTACTTC
few	TRBV6-1	TRBJ2-1	TRBD1	CASRNGQGSYNEQFF	TGTGCCAGCAGAAATGGACAGGGGTCCTACAATGAGCAGTTCTTC
-	TRBV5-6	TRBJ2-3	-	CASSLVRDTYTDTQYF	TGTGCCAGCAGCTTGGTTCGGGACACCTACACAGATACGCAGTATTTT
-	TRBV4-1	TRBJ2-3	-	CASSQAPPGEAFRAQYF	TGCGCCAGCAGCCAAGCCCCACCTGGAGAGGCCTTCAGGGCGCAGTATTTT
-	TRBV10-1	TRBJ1-4	TRBD1	CASSPGQDSEKLFF	TGCGCCAGCAGTCCTGGACAGGATTCTGAAAAACTGTTTTTT
-	TRBV5-1	TRBJ2-2	-	CASSTRLLGSTGELFF	TGCGCCAGCAGCACGAGACTCCTCGGGTCCACCGGGGAGCTGTTTTTT
once	TRBV7-9	TRBJ1-4	-	CASSQTGTNEKLFF	TGTGCCAGCAGCCAAACGGGAACTAATGAAAAACTGTTTTTT
-	TRBV4-2	TRBJ1-5	TRBD1	CASSPGIRQGGNQPQHF	TGTGCCAGCAGCCCTGGTATAAGGCAGGGGGGAAATCAGCCCCAGCATTTT
-	TRBV28	TRBJ2-3	-	CASSRTGSQADTQYF	TGTGCCAGCAGTCGCACAGGGAGTCAGGCAGATACGCAGTATTTT
once	TRBV10-2	TRBJ2-1	TRBD2	CASTTGTSGSPYNEQFF	TGCGCCAGCACCACCGGGACTAGCGGGTCCCCCTACAATGAGCAGTTCTTC
-	TRBV5-5	TRBJ1-6	-	CASTPGISDSPLHF	TGTGCCAGCACCCCCGGGATTTCGGATTCACCCCTCCACTTT
few	TRBV18	TRBJ2-5	TRBD1	CASSRDSQETQYF	TGTGCCAGCTCACGGGACAGCCAAGAGACCCAGTACTTC
-	TRBV19	TRBJ1-2	-	CASSTQGPNYGYTF	TGTGCCAGTAGTACCCAGGGTCCTAACTATGGCTACACCTTC
few	TRBV5-4	TRBJ1-6	-	CASSFPSGGNSPLHF	TGTGCCAGCAGCTTCCCTTCGGGGGGAAATTCACCCCTCCACTTT
-	TRBV5-4	TRBJ2-5	TRBD2	CASSFGGGAGETQYF	TGTGCCAGCAGCTTTGGCGGGGGGGCCGGGGAGACCCAGTACTTC
-	TRBV14	TRBJ1-6	TRBD1	CASSQEGTGNSPLHF	TGTGCCAGCAGCCAAGAAGGGACAGGGAATTCCCCCCTCCACTTT
few	TRBV5-5	TRBJ1-1	-	CASSQAGFTEAFF	TGTGCCAGCAGCCAGGCAGGCTTCACTGAAGCTTTCTTT
-	TRBV7-2	TRBJ2-1	TRBD2	CASSPIHAGGINEQFF	TGTGCCAGCAGCCCCATCCATGCGGGGGGCATAAATGAGCAGTTCTTC
-	TRBV7-2	TRBJ2-3	-	CASSLVVAGLADTQYF	TGTGCCAGCAGCTTAGTGGTCGCGGGTTTAGCAGATACGCAGTATTTT